The text below deals with one TCR beta chain. The antigen it recognizes is unknown. No per-base quality is available; no much larger clone lies one base away. These data come from a study of T cell changes during pregnancy in multiple sclerosis (dated by TCRdb to between 2018 and 2021). Study-wide context: The study examined how the T cell repertoire changed over the course of pregnancy in women with multiple sclerosis.

Its CDR3 holds 12 amino acids, cysteine through phenylalanine. Only the CDR3 DNA is retained, 36 bases long and in frame from the first base. V loses 1 base of germline sequence and J loses 15 bases, and the interval between the two ends is 13 bases. Based on the germline V gene, the CDR1 and CDR2 sequences are SGHVS and FQNEAQ. Library preparation used the immunoSEQ multiplex PCR assay. The immuneACCESS repertoire file appears here via TCRdb, limited to in-frame rearrangements. These files lack a portion of the clones; in checked studies, under half of the deficit traces to unresolved V genes, and the cause of the others is not known. A total of around 72,000 clones appear in this sample, around 94% of them only once. The leading ten clones occupy less than 2.5% of the sample.

This clonotype was sampled from a female donor in good health, enrolled as a control in a pregnancy study. This chain joins TRBV7-8 to TRBJ2-1; the D gene is perhaps TRBD1, from 5 matching bases. The specimen comprised peripheral blood, sampled in the second trimester of pregnancy. CDR3 loop: CASSLGRSGLFF. The nucleotide sequence reads TGTGCCAGCAGCTTAGGTCGGTCAGGGTTGTTCTTC.